Following are 15 T cell receptor beta chains from one sample sequenced in a study of tumor and adjacent non-tumor tissue in lung cancer. This sample's RNA came from whole unsorted tissue. This non-tumor lung sample came from over 3 cm beyond the tumor edge. A modified ARM-PCR protocol with three rounds of nested PCR amplified TCRbeta. TCRdb analysed the multiplex PCR reads with MiXCR anew, one entry per CDR3 protein. The repertoire holds 50,000 or so distinct CDR3 sequences, with about 80% as singletons. Sequencing was performed on distant non-tumor lung tissue. Every receptor here comes from an older woman with non-small cell lung cancer.

This clonotype has only a few counts. Here the CDR3 reads CASSPPATGGRVYNEQFF. CDR3 coding DNA: TGTGCCAGCAGCCCCCCCGCCACGGGCGGGAGAGTCTACAATGAGCAGTTCTTC. The rearrangement joins TRBV9 to TRBJ2-1, with 7 bases lining up with TRBD2. The V gene's germline CDR1 is SGDLS and CDR2 YYNGEE. Unmatched junction bases numbered 16, after V lost 4 bases and J lost 3 bases. This CDR3 region has 18 residues.

Regarding this clonotype: At one of its ends the junction is not consistent with the germline gene, which may arise from a read error. This rearrangement joins TRBV11-2 to TRBJ2-7; D unclear. Per germline, CDR1 SGHAT and CDR2 FQNNGV. CDR3 size: 15 residues. CDR3 DNA: TGTGCCAGCAGCTTAGATCCCCAGAGGTCCTACGAGCATTACTTC. It yields the protein CASSLDPQRSYEHYF.

V usage is TRBV6-5 and J usage is TRBJ2-5; 7 nucleotides match TRBD1. CDR3 length: 14 residues. V shed 5 bases and J 9 bases; nucleotides not matched to a gene: 12. Germline CDR1 is MNHEY and CDR2 is SVGAGI. CDR3 in amino acids: CASSRQGDEMAQYF. DNA for the CDR3: TGTGCCAGCAGTCGACAGGGCGATGAGATGGCCCAGTACTTC.

The chain recombines TRBV11-2 with TRBJ2-7; maybe TRBD1 (5 bases). V was clipped by 5 bases and J by 4 bases, with 18 bases between them. The germline V gene has CDR1 SGHAT and CDR2 FQNNGV. CDR3 length equals 15 residues. CDR3 in DNA: TGTGCCAGCAGCGACCGAGATAAGGGGCGTTACGAGCAGTACTTC. It codes for CASSDRDKGRYEQYF.

This clonotype was detected a few times. The chain links TRBV29-1 to TRBJ2-7; D unresolved. The CDR3 is 14 residues long. Deletions cut 6 bases from V and 3 bases from J, with 18 bases between. CDR1 is SQVTM and CDR2 is ANQGSEA in the germline V gene. CDR3 in amino acids: CSVVSDTVNYEQYF. DNA of the CDR3: TGCAGCGTAGTTTCTGACACGGTCAACTACGAGCAGTACTTC.

This clonotype was seen only a few times. The junction does not match germline at one end; this may be a read error. This chain connects TRBV6-2 or TRBV6-3 to TRBJ1-2, with 10 bases aligning to TRBD1. The germline CDR1 and CDR2 sequences are MNHEY and SVGEGT. CDR3 size: 13 residues. The CDR3 protein is CASNTGQGFGYIF. CDR3 DNA sequence: TGTGCCAGTAATACGGGACAGGGGTTTGGCTACATCTTC.

The chain couples TRBV29-1 to TRBJ2-1; D remains ambiguous. V was cut by 6 bases and J by 9 bases, with 15 bases left in between. The CDR3 consists of 12 residues. Germline V gene lookup returns CDR1 SQVTM and CDR2 ANQGSEA. CDR3 loop: CSVGHRTGEQFF. The DNA for the CDR3 is TGCAGCGTAGGCCATAGGACGGGTGAGCAGTTCTTC.

The genes are TRBV4-1 and TRBJ2-1, with 12 bases lining up with TRBD2. The CDR3 runs 16 residues. CDR1 and CDR2 (germline): MGHRA, YSYEKL. J was trimmed by 12 bases and V by 4 bases; bases with no gene match: 13. CDR3 DNA: TGCGCCAGCAGCCGCCCAGCTAGCGGGGGGGCCAATCGGCAGTTCTTC. Its translation: CASSRPASGGANRQFF.

The gene calls are TRBV20-1 and TRBJ1-5; D is possibly TRBD1 (5 bases). Looked up from germline, CDR1 is DFQATT and CDR2 is SNEGSKA (reference sequence). The ends were cut back, 7 bases at V and 7 bases at J, with 23 bases in the middle. The CDR3 runs 15 residues. The CDR3 loop reads CSGTRDPVRGQPQHF. DNA of the CDR3: TGCAGTGGTACCCGGGACCCAGTGAGGGGACAGCCCCAGCATTTT.

Of note for this clonotype: This could be a read error, since a much larger clone is one nucleotide away. CDR3 residues: CASNFREGEQHF. For the CDR3, the DNA is TGTGCCAGCAATTTCAGAGAGGGGGAGCAGCACTTC. The V gene is TRBV28, the J gene TRBJ2-7; possibly TRBD1 for D (6 bases). Germline CDR1 reads MDHEN; CDR2 reads SYDVKM. This CDR3 spans 12 amino acids.

This clonotype was counted ten times or more. This chain joins TRBV5-8 and TRBJ2-7; D not resolved. Trimming removed 4 bases at V and 3 bases at J, with 11 bases between. CDR3 size: 13 residues. From germline, CDR1 is SGHTS and CDR2 YDEGEE. The CDR3 DNA reads TGTGCCAGCAGCGTCCGGAATCGCTACGAGCAGTACTTC. Protein: CASSVRNRYEQYF.

Concerning this clonotype: At one end, the junction sequence differs from germline, possibly due to a read error. The chain is built from TRBV6-2 or TRBV6-3 and TRBJ2-2; maybe TRBD2 (5 bases). The germline V gene encodes CDR1 MNHEY and CDR2 SVGEGT. The CDR3 loop spans 17 amino acids. The CDR3 DNA reads as TGTTCCAGCAGTTATACCCATCAGAGGGCCAACACCGGGGAGCTGTTTTTT. Translation gives CSSSYTHQRANTGELFF.

In regard to this clonotype: Possible read error: a much larger clone is one base away. CDR3 protein: CASSSDRVQTFF. CDR3 coding DNA: TGTGCCAGCAGCTCGGACCGGGTTCAAACTTTCTTT. The genes are TRBV14 and TRBJ1-1, with D unclear. Germline lookup yields CDR1 SGHDN and CDR2 FVKESK. The CDR3 covers 12 residues. V lost 5 bases, J lost 12 bases, and 16 bases lay in between.

This clonotype was observed a single time. The junction departs from germline at one end; a sequencing error may be responsible. In nucleotides, the CDR3 is TGTGCCAGCAGCGCGAACACCAGGGAGCTGTTTTTT. This codes for CASSANTRELFF. The chain recombines TRBV11-2 with TRBJ2-2; D is uncertain. Germline CDR1 reads SGHAT; CDR2 reads FQNNGV. This CDR3 contains 12 residues. Filled out from reference TRBV11-2 and TRBJ2-2, the complete variable domain reads EAGVAQSPRYKIIEKRQSVAFWCNPISGHATLYWYQQILGQGPKLLIQFQNNGVVDDSQLPKDRFSAERLKGVDSTLKIQPAKLEDSAVYLCASSANTRELFFGEGSRLTVL.

Comments on this clonotype: Its ends do not fully match the called genes, so a read error is possible. The J gene is TRBJ2-6, the V gene TRBV6-1, with TRBD2 matching over 8 bases. The CDR3 extends over 15 amino acids. The germline CDR1 and CDR2 sequences are MNHNS and SASEGT. For the CDR3, the DNA is TGTGCCAGTAGCCCCCAAACCGGGGGGGCCAACGTCATGACTTTC. This codes for CASSPQTGGANVMTF.